The 31 T cell receptor beta chains reported below all come from one sample, sequenced in a study of T cell changes during pregnancy in multiple sclerosis. This table comes from immunoSEQ multiplex PCR, and its TCRdb copy is limited to in-frame clones, with some not included. Found here are about 40,000 clones, 89% of them singletons; the top ten hold 1% to 1.5%. This material consisted of CD4+ T cells from peripheral blood mononuclear cells, taken in the first trimester of pregnancy. These receptor sequences come from a female donor with multiple sclerosis, enrolled in a pregnancy study.

The chain employs TRBV5-8 and TRBJ1-1; D is undetermined. The V end was cut by 4 bases, the J end by 4 bases, with 17 bases between. CDR1 is SGHTS, CDR2 YDEGEE, per germline. The CDR3 runs 15 residues. The CDR3 sequence: CASSLLGLESTEAFF. CDR3 in DNA: TGTGCCAGCAGCCTACTCGGGTTGGAGTCCACTGAAGCTTTCTTT.

The chain couples TRBV11-2 to TRBJ2-3; D possibly corresponds to TRBD2 (5 bases). The germline gives CDR1 SGHAT, CDR2 FQNNGV. CDR3 size: 15 residues. V shed 2 bases and J shed 7 bases, with 16 bases lying between them. CDR3 DNA sequence: TGTGCCAGCAGCTTATCCAAGGACTGGCGGAATACGCAGTATTTT. It yields the protein CASSLSKDWRNTQYF. Full variable domain (missing parts from reference TRBV11-2 and TRBJ2-3): EAGVAQSPRYKIIEKRQSVAFWCNPISGHATLYWYQQILGQGPKLLIQFQNNGVVDDSQLPKDRFSAERLKGVDSTLKIQPAKLEDSAVYLCASSLSKDWRNTQYFGPGTRLTVL.

The chain has TRBV27 and TRBJ1-1; TRBD1 might be the D (6 bases). In germline, CDR1 is MNHEY, CDR2 SMNVEV (reference sequence). This CDR3 has 13 amino acids. Trimming took off 0 bases at V and 8 bases at J, with 10 bases between the two ends. Here the CDR3 reads CASSLSQGSEAFF. CDR3 nucleotide sequence: TGTGCCAGCAGTTTATCACAGGGAAGCGAAGCTTTCTTT.

This chain joins TRBV5-1 and TRBJ1-1; D call uncertain. The CDR3 spans 14 residues. V lost 0 bases and J 1 base, leaving 7 bases between the germline ends. Germline V lookup: CDR1 SGHRS, CDR2 YFSETQ. CDR3 sequence reads: CASSLVGGNTEAFF. CDR3 coding DNA: TGCGCCAGCAGCTTGGTAGGAGGGAACACTGAAGCTTTCTTT.

The rearrangement joins TRBV30 to TRBJ2-5; TRBD1 is a possible D gene (6 bases). Trimming shortened V by 0 bases and J by 6 bases, and 11 bases separated the two germline ends. Germline V gene data show CDR1 as GTSNPN and CDR2 as SVGIG (reference sequence). The CDR3 consists of 13 residues. CDR3 DNA sequence: TGTGCCTGGAGTGTATCGCAGGGGAAGACCCAGTACTTC. It yields the protein CAWSVSQGKTQYF.

The chain carries TRBV11-2 and TRBJ2-4; D gene ambiguous. The germline V gene has CDR1 SGHAT and CDR2 FQNNGV. The CDR3 contains 14 residues. Trimming cost V 4 bases and J 0 bases, with 7 bases left between them. CDR3 loop: CASSSRLAKNIQYF. CDR3 coding DNA: TGTGCCAGCAGCTCTAGACTAGCCAAAAACATTCAGTACTTC.

The V and J genes are TRBV5-1 and TRBJ2-2; D might be TRBD2 (5 bases). The V and J ends lost 0 bases and 6 bases respectively, with 12 bases between them. CDR1 is SGHRS, CDR2 YFSETQ, per germline. This CDR3 is built from 15 residues. CDR3 DNA sequence: TGCGCCAGCAGCTTGGCGGGATTGTGGTCCGGGGAGCTGTTTTTT. Translation gives CASSLAGLWSGELFF.

V and J are TRBV6-5 and TRBJ1-5, with unresolved D. Germline CDR1 reads MNHEY; CDR2 reads SVGAGI. CDR3 length: 14 amino acids. The ends were cut back, 8 bases at V and 0 bases at J, with 11 bases in the middle. Here the CDR3 DNA reads TGTGCCAGCGCGGCATCATATAGCAATCAGCCCCAGCATTTT. Translation gives CASAASYSNQPQHF.

This clone was counted a few times. This rearrangement joins TRBV11-2 to TRBJ1-5; 11 nucleotides match TRBD1. With V trimmed by 1 base and J by 6 bases, 2 bases remained unmatched. Germline V gene lookup returns CDR1 SGHAT and CDR2 FQNNGV. This CDR3 comprises 15 residues. The CDR3: CASSLGTGGPQPQHF. The CDR3 DNA follows: TGTGCCAGCAGCTTAGGGACAGGGGGCCCTCAGCCCCAGCATTTT.

V gene TRBV25-1 combines with J gene TRBJ2-1; 9 bases map to TRBD2. The CDR3 sequence is 15 residues long. After removal of 5 bases from V and 4 bases from J, the junction contained 6 bases not matched to a gene. Germline assignment: CDR1 MGHDK and CDR2 SYGVNS. This CDR3 is CASSQSTSGYNEQFF. CDR3 DNA sequence: TGTGCCAGCAGTCAAAGTACTAGCGGGTACAATGAGCAGTTCTTC.

CDR3 sequence: CASSPLVIPGTGFTGELFF. The DNA of the CDR3 is TGTGCCAGCAGTCCCCTAGTTATACCCGGGACAGGTTTTACCGGGGAGCTGTTTTTT. The chain employs TRBV27 and TRBJ2-2, with 8 bases that match TRBD1. The junction had 19 bases not matched to a gene; V was cut back by 5 bases and J by 5 bases. This CDR3 is built from 19 residues. CDR1 is MNHEY, CDR2 SMNVEV, per germline (reference sequence).

The chain is built from TRBV28 and TRBJ1-5; 7 positions match TRBD1. V lost 3 bases, J lost 11 bases, and 10 bases stayed unmatched. CDR1 is MDHEN and CDR2 is SYDVKM in the germline V gene. This CDR3 is 14 amino acids long. CDR3 in DNA: TGTGCCAGCAGTTTGAGACAGGGAGGTACGACCCAGCATTTT. Translating it yields CASSLRQGGTTQHF.

This chain uses TRBV6-5 with TRBJ2-7; 8 bases line up with TRBD1. The CDR3 contains 13 residues. V shed 8 bases and J 3 bases; nucleotides not matched to a gene: 6. Germline V gene sequence: CDR1 MNHEY, CDR2 SVGAGI. CDR3 DNA: TGTGCCAGCTCTGGACAGGGCTTCTACGAGCAGTACTTC. The encoded protein is CASSGQGFYEQYF.

This clone has only one observation. The chain combines TRBV5-8 with TRBJ2-3, with 9 bases fitting TRBD1. The V gene's germline CDR1 is SGHTS and CDR2 YDEGEE. This CDR3 comprises 15 residues. The V gene end was trimmed by 4 bases and the J gene end by 3 bases; junction bases not matched to a gene: 6. DNA for the CDR3: TGTGCCAGCAGCGCGGAAGGGACAGGGACAGATACGCAGTATTTT. It codes for CASSAEGTGTDTQYF.

Here the CDR3 reads CASSQSGQGIAGELFF. DNA for the CDR3: TGTGCCAGCAGTCAGTCGGGACAGGGGATTGCCGGGGAGCTGTTTTTT. The chain uses TRBV27 and TRBJ2-2; 10 bases fit TRBD1. Germline trimming cut 5 bases from V and 6 bases from J; bases unmatched to any gene: 9. CDR3 length equals 16 residues. Germline V lookup: CDR1 MNHEY, CDR2 SMNVEV (reference sequence).

CDR3 protein: CASSPNQGGGAEAFF. DNA of the CDR3: TGTGCCAGCAGCCCCAACCAAGGGGGGGGAGCTGAAGCTTTCTTT. The chain combines TRBV7-2 with TRBJ1-1, with D possibly TRBD1 on 6 matching bases. Germline V gene lookup returns CDR1 SGHTA and CDR2 FQGNSA. The length of the CDR3 is 15 residues. With 5 bases removed from V and 6 bases from J, the gap between germline ends came to 19 bases.

The V gene is TRBV9, the J gene TRBJ2-7; TRBD1 agrees at 12 bases. This CDR3 region has 14 residues. Germline loops: CDR1 SGDLS, CDR2 YYNGEE. Trimming at V came to 2 bases and at J to 6 bases, leaving 3 bases not matched to a gene. The CDR3 coding sequence is TGTGCCAGCAGCGTCGGGACAGGGGGCGCCGAGCAGTACTTC. This translates into CASSVGTGGAEQYF. The full variable domain, its missing parts supplied by reference TRBV9 and TRBJ2-7, is DSGVTQTPKHLITATGQRVTLRCSPRSGDLSVYWYQQSLDQGLQFLIQYYNGEERAKGNILERFSAQQFPDLHSELNLSSLELGDSALYFCASSVGTGGAEQYFGPGTRLTVT.

J is TRBJ2-7 and V is TRBV30, with D hard to call. Trimming took off 0 bases at V and 4 bases at J, with 7 bases between the two ends. The CDR3 loop spans 12 amino acids. Germline V gives CDR1 GTSNPN, CDR2 SVGIG (reference sequence). This chain's CDR3 is CAWSVSRYEQYF. CDR3 nucleotide sequence: TGTGCCTGGAGTGTATCGAGGTACGAGCAGTACTTC. Full variable domain (missing parts from reference TRBV30 and TRBJ2-7): SQTIHQWPATLVQPVGSPLSLECTVEGTSNPNLYWYRQAAGRGLQLLFYSVGIGQISSEVPQNLSASRPQDRQFILSSKKLLLSDSGFYLCAWSVSRYEQYFGPGTRLTVT.

The V gene is TRBV18, the J gene TRBJ1-5; TRBD1 is a possible D gene (5 bases). V lost 6 bases to trimming and J lost 5 bases, with 17 bases between them. There are 15 residues in the CDR3. In germline, CDR1 is KGHSH, CDR2 LQKENI. The CDR3 sequence is CASSQDSQAYQPQHF. As DNA, the CDR3 is TGTGCCAGCTCTCAAGACAGTCAGGCCTATCAGCCCCAGCATTTT.

This sequence joins TRBV11-2 and TRBJ2-7; D gene ambiguous. The CDR3 sequence is 12 residues long. CDR1 is SGHAT, CDR2 FQNNGV, per germline. Between the trimmed V and J ends, which lost 5 bases and 3 bases, there was a span of 8 bases. The CDR3 region is CASSPNRYEQYF. The DNA for the CDR3 is TGTGCCAGCAGCCCTAACCGCTACGAGCAGTACTTC.

J is TRBJ2-3 and V is TRBV30, with 11 bases lining up with TRBD2. V dropped 1 base and J dropped 5; count of bases not matched to a gene: 5. Germline assignment: CDR1 GTSNPN and CDR2 SVGIG (reference sequence). The CDR3 loop spans 15 amino acids. In DNA, the CDR3 is TGTGCCTGGAGTGAACTAGCGGGAGTCAGAGATACGCAGTATTTT. Translation: CAWSELAGVRDTQYF.

The chain joins TRBV6-1 to TRBJ2-7; 8 positions agree with TRBD1. The CDR3 consists of 14 residues. The V gene end was trimmed by 6 bases and the J gene end by 2 bases; junction bases not matched to a gene: 6. The germline V gene has CDR1 MNHNS and CDR2 SASEGT. The CDR3 DNA reads TGTGCCAGCAGCCATGACAGGGGTCCCTACGAGCAGTACTTC. Translating it yields CASSHDRGPYEQYF.

This sequence joins TRBV6-6 and TRBJ2-1; the match to TRBD1 covers 9 bases. The germline gives CDR1 MNHNY, CDR2 SVGAGI (reference sequence). CDR3 size: 13 residues. V trimming: 5 bases; J trimming: 9 bases; junction bases outside the gene matches: 5. The CDR3 here is CASSPTGGVEQFF. Written as DNA, the CDR3 is TGTGCCAGCAGTCCCACAGGGGGCGTTGAGCAGTTCTTC.

The CDR3: CASSQDSRVHEQYF. The CDR3 nucleotides read TGCGCCAGCAGCCAAGATTCACGGGTCCACGAGCAGTACTTC. V usage is TRBV4-3 and J usage is TRBJ2-7; D uncertain. This CDR3 region has 14 residues. Trimming stripped 0 bases from V and 5 bases from J, with 11 bases between. Germline V gene lookup returns CDR1 LGHNA and CDR2 YSLEER.

This rearrangement joins TRBV5-4 to TRBJ2-7, with 11 bases aligning to TRBD2. The CDR3 contains 15 residues. Germline CDR1 SGHNT, CDR2 YYREEE (reference sequence). The V segment lost 4 bases and the J segment 6 bases; nucleotides outside the gene matches: 9. CDR3 protein: CASSGTSGRGGEQYF. CDR3 DNA: TGTGCCAGCAGCGGAACTAGCGGGAGAGGGGGCGAGCAGTACTTC.

This chain links TRBV11-2 with TRBJ2-7; a weak D match, TRBD2 (6 bases). CDR3 length equals 13 residues. Germline V gives CDR1 SGHAT, CDR2 FQNNGV. Trimming shortened V by 0 bases and J by 7 bases, and 10 bases separated the two germline ends. Here the CDR3 DNA reads TGTGCCAGCAGCTTAGACGGGGCGGGGGAGCAGTACTTC. Translating gives CASSLDGAGEQYF.

This chain connects TRBV28 to TRBJ2-1; TRBD2 matches at 14 bases. V dropped 6 bases and J dropped 3; count of bases not matched to a gene: 13. CDR3 size: 19 residues. The germline CDR1 and CDR2 sequences are MDHEN and SYDVKM. DNA of the CDR3: TGTGCCAGCAGCCCCGCCGGGACTAGCGGGAGAGGACGCTACAATGAGCAGTTCTTC. Protein product: CASSPAGTSGRGRYNEQFF.

The chain couples TRBV7-9 to TRBJ1-1; D possibly corresponds to TRBD1 (5 bases). The CDR3 contains 14 residues. Deletions cut 3 bases from V and 4 bases from J, with 12 bases between. Germline V gives CDR1 SEHNR, CDR2 FQNEAQ (reference sequence). DNA for the CDR3: TGTGCCAGCAGCTTCGGGGGGTTGAGCACTGAAGCTTTCTTT. Translated, it gives CASSFGGLSTEAFF. The whole variable domain, remainder taken from reference TRBV7-9 and TRBJ1-1, is DTGVSQNPRHKITKRGQNVTFRCDPISEHNRLYWYRQTLGQGPEFLTYFQNEAQLEKSRLLSDRFSAERPKGSFSTLEIQRTEQGDSAMYLCASSFGGLSTEAFFGQGTRLTVV.

This rearrangement joins TRBV7-2 to TRBJ1-5; possible D gene TRBD1, 6 bases. CDR1 and CDR2 (germline): SGHTA, FQGNSA. Between the trimmed V and J ends, which lost 4 bases and 3 bases, there was a span of 10 bases. There are 14 residues in the CDR3. CDR3 amino acids: CASSSRQVNQPQHF. CDR3 sequence (DNA): TGTGCCAGCAGCTCCCGACAGGTCAATCAGCCCCAGCATTTT.

This rearrangement joins TRBV6-5 to TRBJ2-1; D might be TRBD1 (5 bases). Looked up from germline, CDR1 is MNHEY and CDR2 is SVGAGI. Trimming stripped 0 bases from V and 6 bases from J, with 12 bases between. This CDR3 region has 15 residues. The CDR3 loop reads CASSYSVRGVNEQFF. CDR3 sequence (DNA): TGTGCCAGCAGTTACTCGGTTAGGGGTGTCAATGAGCAGTTCTTC.

The V call is TRBV13, the J call TRBJ1-3; possible D gene TRBD1, 6 bases. Trimming pared 5 bases from V and 3 bases from J, leaving 8 bases between. The germline V gene has CDR1 PRHDT and CDR2 FYEKMQ (reference sequence). The CDR3 sequence is 13 residues long. The CDR3 DNA reads as TGTGCCAGCAGCAAGACAGGTGGAAACACCATATATTTT. Translating it yields CASSKTGGNTIYF.